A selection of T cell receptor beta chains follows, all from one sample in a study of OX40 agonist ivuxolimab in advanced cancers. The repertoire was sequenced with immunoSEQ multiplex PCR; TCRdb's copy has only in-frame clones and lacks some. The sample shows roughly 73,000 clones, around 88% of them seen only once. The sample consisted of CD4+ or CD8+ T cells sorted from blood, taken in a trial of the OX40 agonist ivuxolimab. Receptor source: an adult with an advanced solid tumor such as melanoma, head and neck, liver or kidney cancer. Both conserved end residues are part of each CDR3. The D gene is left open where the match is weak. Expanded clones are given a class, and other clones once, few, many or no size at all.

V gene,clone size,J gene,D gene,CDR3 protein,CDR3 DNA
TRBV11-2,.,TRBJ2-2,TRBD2,CASSLELAAGELFF,TGTGCCAGCAGCTTAGAACTAGCGGCCGGGGAGCTGTTTTTT
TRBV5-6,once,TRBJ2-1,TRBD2,CASSNPAGAIYNEQFF,TGTGCCAGCAGCAACCCAGCGGGAGCGATCTACAATGAGCAGTTCTTC
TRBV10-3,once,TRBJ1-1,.,CAISGGDTEAFF,TGTGCCATCAGTGGCGGGGACACTGAAGCTTTCTTT
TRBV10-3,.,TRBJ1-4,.,CAISEWGGTTNEKLFF,TGTGCCATCAGTGAGTGGGGCGGGACAACTAATGAAAAACTGTTTTTT
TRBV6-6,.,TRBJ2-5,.,CASSRGETQYF,TGTGCCAGCAGTAGAGGGGAGACCCAGTACTTC
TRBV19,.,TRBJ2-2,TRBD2,CASRPGLVDTGELFF,TGTGCCAGTAGGCCGGGACTAGTTGACACCGGGGAGCTGTTTTTT
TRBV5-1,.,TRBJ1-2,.,CASSLDQVYGYTF,TGCGCCAGCAGCTTGGATCAGGTTTATGGCTACACCTTC
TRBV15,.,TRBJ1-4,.,CATSRDRREKLFF,TGTGCCACCAGCAGAGATCGGAGGGAAAAACTGTTTTTT
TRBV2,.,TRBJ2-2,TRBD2,CASSEGLAGAGELFF,TGTGCCAGCAGTGAAGGCCTAGCGGGGGCCGGGGAGCTGTTTTTT
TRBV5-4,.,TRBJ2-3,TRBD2,CASSLGAGGLVTDTQYF,TGTGCCAGCAGCTTGGGAGCGGGGGGCCTCGTCACAGATACGCAGTATTTT
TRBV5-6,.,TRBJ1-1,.,CASSYGGPTEAFF,TGTGCCAGCAGCTACGGGGGGCCTACTGAAGCTTTCTTT
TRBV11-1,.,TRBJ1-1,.,CASSPKGTHNTEAFF,TGTGCCAGCAGCCCCAAAGGGACACATAACACTGAAGCTTTCTTT
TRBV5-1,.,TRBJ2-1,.,CASSPGGSYNEQFF,TGCGCCAGCAGTCCAGGAGGCTCCTACAATGAGCAGTTCTTC
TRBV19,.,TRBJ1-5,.,CASRGDIISNQPQHF,TGTGCCAGTAGAGGGGACATTATTAGCAATCAGCCCCAGCATTTT